A selection of T cell receptor beta chains follows, all from one sample in a study of blood T cell repertoires in COVID-19. Generated by immunoSEQ multiplex PCR, the TCRdb table keeps only in-frame clones and is missing some. The sample yields about 300,000 clones, roughly 90% seen once. Sequenced input: peripheral blood. The receptors here all came from a man younger than 35 who had recovered from COVID-19. The CDR3 runs from the conserved cysteine through the conserved F or W. Fields, in order: CDR3 length, J gene, clone size, V gene, D gene, CDR3 protein, CDR3 DNA. The D gene is left open where the match is weak. The size field is filled for only some rows; it gives once, few, many or a size class.

14 | TRBJ2-5 | few | TRBV25-1 | TRBD2 | CASSVSGRDGTQYF | TGTGCCAGCAGTGTAAGCGGGAGGGATGGGACCCAGTACTTC
12 | TRBJ2-1 | - | TRBV27 | - | CASSLAGNEQFF | TGTGCCAGCAGTCTCGCGGGGAATGAGCAGTTCTTC
16 | TRBJ2-7 | - | TRBV5-4 | TRBD2 | CASSLSPLAGEYEQYF | TGTGCCAGCAGCTTGTCCCCTCTAGCGGGAGAATACGAGCAGTACTTC
14 | TRBJ2-3 | - | TRBV5-4 | - | CASSLAGLGDTQYF | TGTGCCAGCAGCTTAGCAGGGCTAGGAGATACGCAGTATTTT
13 | TRBJ1-1 | - | TRBV6-2/TRBV6-3 | - | CASSYSVYTEAFF | TGTGCCAGCAGTTACTCTGTATACACTGAAGCTTTCTTT
14 | TRBJ1-4 | - | TRBV2 | - | CASSEDRGSEKLFF | TGTGCCAGCAGTGAGGACCGGGGGAGCGAAAAACTGTTTTTT
13 | TRBJ1-3 | - | TRBV11-2 | - | CASSFPVGNTIYF | TGTGCCAGCAGCTTCCCAGTTGGAAACACCATATATTTT
17 | TRBJ1-2 | - | TRBV27 | - | CATKTLKGGNGNYGYTF | TGTGCCACCAAAACACTTAAAGGGGGAAACGGTAACTATGGCTACACCTTC
14 | TRBJ1-1 | - | TRBV5-1 | TRBD1 | CASSLEQGLAEAFF | TGCGCCAGCAGCTTGGAACAGGGGCTCGCCGAAGCTTTCTTT
16 | TRBJ2-7 | - | TRBV27 | - | CASSRLPGQGHYEQYF | TGTGCCAGCAGTAGACTCCCGGGCCAGGGACACTACGAGCAGTACTTC
16 | TRBJ2-2 | - | TRBV6-6 | TRBD1 | CASSYTTGKGTGELFF | TGTGCCAGCAGTTATACGACAGGGAAGGGCACCGGGGAGCTGTTTTTT
14 | TRBJ2-5 | - | TRBV9 | TRBD1 | CASSSLTGSETQYF | TGTGCCAGCAGTTCCCTGACAGGGTCGGAGACCCAGTACTTC
14 | TRBJ2-5 | - | TRBV2 | - | CASSRTLIQETQYF | TGTGCCAGCAGCAGGACTCTTATCCAAGAGACCCAGTACTTC
15 | TRBJ2-7 | - | TRBV6-5 | TRBD1 | CASSYRQGRTYEQYF | TGTGCCAGCAGTTATCGACAGGGGAGGACCTACGAGCAGTACTTC
14 | TRBJ1-2 | - | TRBV6-5 | TRBD1 | CASRRTGTVYGYTF | TGTGCCAGCAGGAGAACCGGGACAGTCTATGGCTACACCTTC
17 | TRBJ1-5 | - | TRBV6-2/TRBV6-3 | TRBD1 | CASSYSWDRGRGQPQHF | TGTGCCAGCAGTTACTCCTGGGACAGGGGGCGCGGTCAGCCCCAGCATTTT
16 | TRBJ2-3 | - | TRBV6-6 | TRBD2 | CASSYLFLAGTDTQYF | TGTGCCAGCAGTTACCTCTTCCTAGCGGGCACAGATACGCAGTATTTT
14 | TRBJ2-7 | - | TRBV10-3 | - | CAISESGGNYEQYF | TGTGCCATCAGTGAGTCGGGGGGAAATTACGAGCAGTACTTC
14 | TRBJ2-1 | - | TRBV24-1 | - | CATSDSRGYNEQFF | TGTGCCACCAGTGATTCCCGAGGCTACAATGAGCAGTTCTTC
15 | TRBJ1-2 | - | TRBV7-9 | TRBD1 | CASSSGQGSYYGYTF | TGTGCCAGCAGCTCGGGACAGGGTTCCTACTATGGCTACACCTTC
14 | TRBJ2-2 | - | TRBV5-6 | TRBD1 | CASSFGQGTGELFF | TGTGCCAGCAGCTTCGGACAGGGCACCGGGGAGCTGTTTTTT
14 | TRBJ1-4 | - | TRBV7-9 | - | CASSSQGIGEKLFF | TGTGCCAGCAGCTCGCAGGGGATAGGTGAAAAACTGTTTTTT
17 | TRBJ2-4 | - | TRBV18 | - | CASSKIYNRVGKNIQYF | TGTGCCAGCTCGAAAATTTATAACAGGGTTGGCAAAAACATTCAGTACTTC
14 | TRBJ2-5 | - | TRBV7-9 | - | CASSSMYGRETQYF | TGTGCCAGCAGCTCGATGTATGGGAGAGAGACCCAGTACTTC
14 | TRBJ2-1 | - | TRBV19 | TRBD1 | CASSTWDSYNEQFF | TGTGCCAGTAGTACCTGGGACAGCTACAATGAGCAGTTCTTC
14 | TRBJ2-7 | - | TRBV5-8 | - | CASSSSGGINEQYF | TGTGCCAGCAGCTCCTCGGGGGGCATCAACGAGCAGTACTTC
13 | TRBJ2-7 | few | TRBV6-5 | - | CASARLPSYEQYF | TGTGCCAGCGCCCGACTACCCTCCTACGAGCAGTACTTC
14 | TRBJ2-7 | - | TRBV15 | TRBD1 | CATGNRDRVYEQYF | TGTGCCACCGGGAACCGGGACAGGGTTTACGAGCAGTACTTC
15 | TRBJ2-7 | - | TRBV2 | - | CASSEAYEYPYEQYF | TGTGCCAGCAGTGAAGCGTATGAGTACCCCTACGAGCAGTACTTC
13 | TRBJ2-3 | once | TRBV5-4 | - | CASSLAGTDTQYF | TGTGCCAGCAGCTTGGCGGGGACAGATACGCAGTATTTT
17 | TRBJ2-2 | - | TRBV6-2/TRBV6-3 | TRBD1 | CASRPTPGQGHTGELFF | TGTGCCAGCCGCCCTACCCCGGGACAGGGCCACACCGGGGAGCTGTTTTTT
14 | TRBJ1-4 | - | TRBV28 | - | CASNRAGHEKKLFF | TGTGCCAGCAACCGGGCGGGTCATGAAAAAAAACTGTTTTTT
15 | TRBJ2-1 | - | TRBV10-3 | TRBD1 | CAITTTGTGFDEQFF | TGTGCCATCACCACCACCGGGACAGGGTTCGATGAGCAGTTCTTC